These 23 T cell receptor beta chains were all obtained from the same sample, sequenced in a study of CD8 T cells in ankylosing spondylitis. These receptors are not linked to any known antigen. One entry per CDR3 protein results from TCRdb running MiXCR on the 5' RACE reads. The sample includes roughly 440,000 distinct CDR3 sequences, roughly 15% of them seen just once. Notes on the study in general: Ankylosing spondylitis blood seemed to carry a telltale TCR beta motif made of several highly homologous variants.

Sequenced input: blood, either unsorted or a sorted T cell fraction (not recorded which). Every receptor here comes from a male donor with ankylosing spondylitis.

V and J are TRBV3-1 and TRBJ2-7; the D is unclear. This CDR3 is built from 14 residues. CDR1 and CDR2 from the germline V gene are LGHDT and YNNKEL (reference sequence). V lost 4 bases, J lost 0 bases, and 10 bases lay in between. The CDR3 coding sequence is TGTGCCAGCAGCCCTAGACTCGTCTCCTACGAGCAGTACTTC. This translates into CASSPRLVSYEQYF.

This clonotype has only a few counts. The genes are TRBV5-1 and TRBJ1-6; no clear D gene. Germline V gives CDR1 SGHRS, CDR2 YFSETQ. The V gene lost 4 bases and the J gene lost 0 bases, with 14 bases spanning the gap. There are 17 residues in the CDR3. The CDR3 here is CASSPEGRSSYNSPLHF. CDR3 nucleotide sequence: TGCGCCAGCAGCCCTGAGGGCCGGAGCTCCTATAATTCACCCCTCCACTTT.

This clonotype appeared many times. This chain uses TRBV5-1 with TRBJ1-1; D gene ambiguous. The CDR3 totals 14 residues. The V end was cut by 4 bases, the J end by 4 bases, with 14 bases between. Per germline, CDR1 SGHRS and CDR2 YFSETQ. DNA of the CDR3: TGCGCCAGCAGCGGAGGACTAAAGGTCACTGAAGCTTTCTTT. Residues: CASSGGLKVTEAFF.

A few counts support this clonotype. The chain carries TRBV7-2 and TRBJ1-1, with 7 bases fitting TRBD1. CDR3 length: 14 residues. The germline V gene encodes CDR1 SGHTA and CDR2 FQGNSA. Losses at the gene ends were 3 bases for V and 5 bases for J; bases not matched to a gene: 6. CDR3 nucleotide sequence: TGTGCCAGCAGCTTCCACAGGGGACGAACTGAAGCTTTCTTT. This translates into CASSFHRGRTEAFF.

The chain couples TRBV6-2 or TRBV6-3 to TRBJ2-2, with D perhaps TRBD1 (5 bases). CDR3 size: 15 residues. Germline assignment: CDR1 MNHEY and CDR2 SVGEGT. Trimming removed 2 bases at V and 2 bases at J, with 9 bases between. CDR3 residues: CASSYTDRNTGELFF. In DNA, the CDR3 is TGTGCCAGCAGTTACACCGACAGAAACACCGGGGAGCTGTTTTTT.

The rearrangement uses TRBV15 and TRBJ1-2; a possible D gene is TRBD1 (6 bases). The CDR3 is made up of 15 amino acids. Germline CDR1 reads LNHNV; CDR2 reads YYDKDF (reference sequence). Trimming removed 5 bases at V and 0 bases at J, with 13 bases between. This CDR3 reads CATSARRGANYGYTF. Written as DNA, the CDR3 is TGTGCCACCAGCGCTCGCAGGGGAGCTAACTATGGCTACACCTTC.

This clonotype has just a few counts. The chain joins TRBV6-1 to TRBJ2-5; TRBD2 matches 10 bases. The CDR3 extends over 15 amino acids. Trimming cost V 6 bases and J 5 bases; bases outside gene matches: 9. Per the germline V gene, CDR1 is MNHNS and CDR2 is SASEGT. Here the CDR3 reads CASRERGGRVETQYF. Here the CDR3 DNA reads TGTGCCAGCAGGGAGCGGGGGGGCCGTGTTGAGACCCAGTACTTC.

This chain uses TRBV11-2 with TRBJ2-1; TRBD1 is a possible D gene (6 bases). V was trimmed by 1 base and J by 11 bases, leaving 21 bases between them. The CDR3 extends over 16 amino acids. Looked up from germline, CDR1 is SGHAT and CDR2 is FQNNGV. The CDR3 sequence is CASSLGRRWGRDKQFF. CDR3 nucleotide sequence: TGTGCCAGCAGCTTAGGCCGGCGTTGGGGGCGAGATAAGCAGTTCTTC.

The chain uses TRBV29-1 and TRBJ1-2, with 7 bases that match TRBD1. The J segment lost 7 bases and the V segment lost 7 bases, leaving 15 bases of the junction unmatched. The CDR3 length is 14 residues. Germline V gene data show CDR1 as SQVTM and CDR2 as ANQGSEA. This CDR3 is CSALTDRKESGYTF. CDR3 in DNA: TGCAGCGCTCTTACGGACAGGAAAGAGAGTGGCTACACCTTC.

This clonotype was seen only a few times. This chain connects TRBV29-1 to TRBJ2-1; 9 bases are shared with TRBD2. V dropped 5 bases and J dropped 8; count of bases not matched to a gene: 10. The length of the CDR3 is 14 residues. Looked up from germline, CDR1 is SQVTM and CDR2 is ANQGSEA. The CDR3, as DNA: TGCAGCGTTACTAGTTTAGCGGGAGCTTATGAGCAGTTCTTC. Translating it yields CSVTSLAGAYEQFF.

The V call is TRBV19, the J call TRBJ1-4, with D perhaps matching TRBD1 (6 bases). CDR1 and CDR2 (germline): LNHDA, SQIVND (reference sequence). V lost 5 bases to trimming and J lost 8 bases, with 18 bases between them. The CDR3 is made up of 15 amino acids. CDR3 residues: CASSPGTPKGEKLFF. In DNA, the CDR3 is TGTGCCAGTAGTCCGGGGACACCGAAGGGGGAAAAACTGTTTTTT.

V usage is TRBV11-2 and J usage is TRBJ2-7, with a tentative D call TRBD2 (7 bases). This CDR3 comprises 18 residues. CDR1 SGHAT and CDR2 FQNNGV come from the germline V gene. V was pared by 8 bases and J by 4 bases, with 30 bases between. The chain's CDR3 is CASSPRGGAGLGTYEQYF. In DNA form, the CDR3 reads TGTGCCAGCTCCCCGAGGGGGGGCGCGGGTTTAGGGACGTACGAGCAGTACTTC.

This clonotype was observed at least ten times. This rearrangement joins TRBV6-1 to TRBJ2-2, with 7 bases aligning to TRBD1. The J segment lost 7 bases and the V segment lost 3 bases, leaving 14 bases of the junction unmatched. This CDR3 region has 17 residues. From germline, CDR1 is MNHNS and CDR2 SASEGT. CDR3 DNA: TGTGCCAGCAGTGATTTCTCTAAGGGGGCAGTGTTCGGGGAGCTGTTTTTT. This gives the protein CASSDFSKGAVFGELFF.

The CDR3 sequence is CASSIRTTDYGYTF. The DNA for the CDR3 is TGTGCCAGTAGTATCCGGACCACGGACTATGGCTACACCTTC. This sequence joins TRBV19 and TRBJ1-2; D is unresolved. The germline V gene encodes CDR1 LNHDA and CDR2 SQIVND (reference sequence). The CDR3 has 14 residues. V gave up 3 bases and J gave up 3 bases, with 11 bases separating them.

This clonotype occurred a few times. The chain links TRBV20-1 to TRBJ1-3; maybe TRBD1 (6 bases). The CDR3 totals 14 residues. Trimming removed 6 bases at V and 4 bases at J, with 16 bases between. Per the germline V gene, CDR1 is DFQATT and CDR2 is SNEGSKA (reference sequence). CDR3 DNA sequence: TGCAGTGCAGAAAACAGGGTGTGGGGAAACACCATATATTTT. Translated, it gives CSAENRVWGNTIYF.

The CDR3 reads CASSGSGTRAWNTGELFF. The CDR3, as DNA: TGTGCCAGCAGTGGAAGCGGGACCCGGGCTTGGAACACCGGGGAGCTGTTTTTT. This chain connects TRBV28 to TRBJ2-2, with TRBD2 identical over 7 bases. Germline V gene data show CDR1 as MDHEN and CDR2 as SYDVKM. J lost 1 base, V lost 5 bases, and 13 bases had no gene match. The CDR3 runs to 18 residues.

This chain joins TRBV28 and TRBJ2-7; 7 bases line up with TRBD2. The CDR3 covers 14 residues. With 5 bases clipped from V and 2 bases from J, the junction kept 6 bases outside the gene matches. CDR1 is MDHEN, CDR2 SYDVKM, per germline. CDR3 sequence (DNA): TGTGCCAGCAGTCCGGGAGGTCCACCCTACGAGCAGTACTTC. Encoded protein: CASSPGGPPYEQYF.

This clonotype turned up a few times. The chain joins TRBV6-1 to TRBJ2-1; 8 positions match TRBD2. V shed 2 bases and J 6 bases; nucleotides not matched to a gene: 6. Germline CDR1 and CDR2: MNHNS and SASEGT. The CDR3 loop spans 15 amino acids. The CDR3 sequence is CASSELSGGPNEQFF. In DNA, the CDR3 is TGTGCCAGCAGTGAACTGAGCGGGGGCCCCAATGAGCAGTTCTTC.

The chain uses TRBV19 and TRBJ2-1; D gene unclear. Trimming shortened V by 3 bases and J by 3 bases, and 12 bases separated the two germline ends. CDR1 LNHDA and CDR2 SQIVND come from the germline V gene (reference sequence). The CDR3 totals 15 residues. This CDR3 is CASSILNRFYNEQFF. CDR3 sequence (DNA): TGTGCCAGTAGTATTCTTAACAGATTCTACAATGAGCAGTTCTTC. The variable domain in full, completed from reference TRBV19 and TRBJ2-1, reads DGGITQSPKYLFRKEGQNVTLSCEQNLNHDAMYWYRQDPGQGLRLIYYSQIVNDFQKGDIAEGYSVSREKKESFPLTVTSAQKNPTAFYLCASSILNRFYNEQFFGPGTRLTVL.

This clonotype came up a few times. The chain has TRBV3-1 and TRBJ2-1; 10 bases map to TRBD2. The germline gives CDR1 LGHDT, CDR2 YNNKEL (reference sequence). V shed 6 bases, J shed 2 bases, and the junction held 10 bases outside the gene matches. CDR3 size: 17 residues. This chain's CDR3 is CASSQLAGSTTYNEQFF. The CDR3 DNA sequence: TGTGCCAGCAGTCAACTAGCGGGGAGTACGACCTACAATGAGCAGTTCTTC.

This clonotype has just a few counts. This chain links TRBV7-6 with TRBJ2-2; TRBD2 is a possible D gene (5 bases). The CDR3 consists of 15 residues. The germline V gene has CDR1 SGHVS and CDR2 FNYEAQ. V gave up 8 bases and J gave up 1 base, with 14 bases separating them. The CDR3 loop is CASGVIAQNTGELFF. The CDR3, as DNA: TGTGCCAGCGGGGTAATAGCGCAGAACACCGGGGAGCTGTTTTTT.

This clonotype was seen more than once but under ten times. The V and J genes are TRBV20-1 and TRBJ1-4; D not certain. Germline V CDR1 and CDR2: DFQATT, SNEGSKA (reference sequence). The CDR3 has 15 residues. V was shortened by 0 bases and J by 8 bases, with 16 bases between the two germline ends. DNA for the CDR3: TGCAGTGCTAGAGATACGTGGGCTCCTGGGGAAAAACTGTTTTTT. Its protein product is CSARDTWAPGEKLFF.

This clonotype was seen ten or more times. The chain employs TRBV5-1 and TRBJ2-1, with 7 bases aligning to TRBD2. Germline values: CDR1 SGHRS, CDR2 YFSETQ. The CDR3 is 14 residues long. The V and J ends lost 5 bases and 2 bases, in that order; junction bases with no gene match: 4. In nucleotides, the CDR3 is TGCGCCAGCAGTCACGGGACTACCTACAATGAGCAGTTCTTC. Encoded protein: CASSHGTTYNEQFF.